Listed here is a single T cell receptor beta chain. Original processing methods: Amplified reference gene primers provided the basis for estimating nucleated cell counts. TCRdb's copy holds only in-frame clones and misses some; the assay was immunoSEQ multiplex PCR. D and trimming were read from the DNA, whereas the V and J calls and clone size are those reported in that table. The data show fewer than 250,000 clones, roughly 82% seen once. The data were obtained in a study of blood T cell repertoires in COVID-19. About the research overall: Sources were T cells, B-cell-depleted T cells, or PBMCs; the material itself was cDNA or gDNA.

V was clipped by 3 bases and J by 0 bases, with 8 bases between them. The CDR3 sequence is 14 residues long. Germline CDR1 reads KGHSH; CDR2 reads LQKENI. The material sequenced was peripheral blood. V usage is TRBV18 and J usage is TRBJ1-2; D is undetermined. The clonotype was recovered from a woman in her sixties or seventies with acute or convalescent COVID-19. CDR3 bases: TGTGCCAGCTCACCTCTTGAGTCTAACTATGGCTACACCTTC. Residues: CASSPLESNYGYTF.